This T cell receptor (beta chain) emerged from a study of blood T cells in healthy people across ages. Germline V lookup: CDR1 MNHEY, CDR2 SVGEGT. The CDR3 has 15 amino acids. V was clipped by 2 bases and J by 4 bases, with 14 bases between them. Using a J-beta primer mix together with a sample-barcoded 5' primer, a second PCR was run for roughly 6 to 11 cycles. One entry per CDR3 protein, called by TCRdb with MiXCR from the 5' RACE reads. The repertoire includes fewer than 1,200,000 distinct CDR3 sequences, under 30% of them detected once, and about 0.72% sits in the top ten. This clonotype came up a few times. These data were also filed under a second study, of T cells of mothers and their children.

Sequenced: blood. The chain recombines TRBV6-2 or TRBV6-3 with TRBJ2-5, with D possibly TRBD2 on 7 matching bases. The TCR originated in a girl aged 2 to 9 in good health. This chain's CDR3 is CASSYGGALLETQYF. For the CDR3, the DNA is TGTGCCAGCAGTTACGGGGGGGCACTACTAGAGACCCAGTACTTC.